The following is a T cell receptor beta chain sequence with its context. The target antigen is unknown. A multiplex PCR was run with 60 Vbeta primers and 13 Jbeta primers. Sequencing was performed with immunoSEQ multiplex PCR; in TCRdb, only in-frame clones are kept and a portion is missing. The sample includes under 200,000 clones, 80% of them seen just once. This specimen belongs to a study of cytomegalovirus exposure and HLA in healthy donors. Overall study context: From HLA-typed donors, an early data release held tens of millions of unique TCRs. Study-wide points: The authors later found most CMV-associated TCR beta chains appeared HLA-restricted. For most TCR beta V segments, an earlier analysis put the productive rate at about 90% or about 30% of the time. The likely origin of a cluster of highly shared sequence variants was a sequencing artifact.

The germline CDR1 and CDR2 sequences are MDHEN and SYDVKM. This CDR3 contains 14 residues. V trimming: 5 bases; J trimming: 8 bases; junction bases outside the gene matches: 5. The TCR comes from a human donor in good health. The source material was PBMCs. The V gene is TRBV28, the J gene TRBJ1-6; 8 bases agree with TRBD1. The CDR3 bases are TGTGCCAGCAGTCCGGGACAGGTAGATTCACCCCTCCACTTT. It yields the protein CASSPGQVDSPLHF.